The clone carrying this T cell receptor (beta chain) occurred once. The source of the sample is a study of CD8 T cells in Susac syndrome. The V gene end was trimmed by 6 bases and the J gene end by 2 bases; junction bases not matched to a gene: 10. Germline CDR1 is DFQATT and CDR2 is SNEGSKA (reference sequence). The CDR3 is made up of 15 amino acids. RNA, at roughly 0.5 to 1 ug, was reverse transcribed with random hexamers. Across 54 Vbeta and 13 Jbeta, immunoSEQ multiplex PCR amplified TCR beta CDR3. MiXCR was run by TCRdb on the immunoSEQ multiplex PCR reads, yielding one entry per CDR3 protein. Of around 270,000 distinct CDR3 sequences listed, about 88% are singletons.

This TCR derives from a human donor with multiple sclerosis. Sequencing used CD8+ T cells from PBMCs. The chain employs TRBV20-1 and TRBJ2-7; 10 nucleotides agree with TRBD2. CDR3 DNA sequence: TGCAGTGCCCGCGAGACTAGCGGGCGGACCTACGAGCAGTACTTC. Amino acid sequence: CSARETSGRTYEQYF.